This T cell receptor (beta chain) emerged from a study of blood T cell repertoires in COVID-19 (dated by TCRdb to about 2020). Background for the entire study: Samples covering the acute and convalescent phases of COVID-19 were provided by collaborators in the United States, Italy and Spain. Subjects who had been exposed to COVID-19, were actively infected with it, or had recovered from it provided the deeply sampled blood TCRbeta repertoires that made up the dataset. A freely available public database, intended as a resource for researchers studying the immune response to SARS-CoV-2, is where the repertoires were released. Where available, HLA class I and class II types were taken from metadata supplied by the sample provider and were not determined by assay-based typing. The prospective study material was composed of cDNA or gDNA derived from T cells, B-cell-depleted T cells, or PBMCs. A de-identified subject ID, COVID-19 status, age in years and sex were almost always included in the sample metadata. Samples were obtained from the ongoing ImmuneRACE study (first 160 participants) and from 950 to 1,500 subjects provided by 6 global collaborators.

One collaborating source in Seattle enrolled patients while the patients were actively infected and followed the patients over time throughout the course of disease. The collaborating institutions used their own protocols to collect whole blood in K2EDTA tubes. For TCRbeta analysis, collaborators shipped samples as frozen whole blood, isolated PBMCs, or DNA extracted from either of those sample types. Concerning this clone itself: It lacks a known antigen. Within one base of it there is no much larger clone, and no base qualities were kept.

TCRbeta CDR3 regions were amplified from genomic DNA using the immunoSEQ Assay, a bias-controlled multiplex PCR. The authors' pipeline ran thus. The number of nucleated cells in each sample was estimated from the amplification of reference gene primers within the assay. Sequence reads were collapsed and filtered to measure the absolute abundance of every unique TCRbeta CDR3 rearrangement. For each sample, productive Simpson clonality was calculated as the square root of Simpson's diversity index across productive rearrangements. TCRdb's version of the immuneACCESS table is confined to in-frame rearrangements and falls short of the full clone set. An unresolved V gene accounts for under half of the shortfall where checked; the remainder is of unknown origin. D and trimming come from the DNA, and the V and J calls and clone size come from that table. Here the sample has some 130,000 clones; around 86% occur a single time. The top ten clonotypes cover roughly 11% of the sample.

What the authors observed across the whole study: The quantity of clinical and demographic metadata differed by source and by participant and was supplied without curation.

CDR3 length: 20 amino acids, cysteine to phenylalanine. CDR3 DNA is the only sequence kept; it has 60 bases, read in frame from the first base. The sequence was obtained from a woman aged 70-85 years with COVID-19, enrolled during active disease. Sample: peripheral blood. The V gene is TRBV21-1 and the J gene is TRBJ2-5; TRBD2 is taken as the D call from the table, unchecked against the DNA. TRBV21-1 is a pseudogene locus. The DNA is TGTGCCAGCAGCCTCTGGAAAACCGGGACTAGCGGGGGGTATAAAGAGACCCAGTACTTC. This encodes CASSLWKTGTSGGYKETQYF.